This note documents a single T cell receptor (beta chain) sequence. The antigen remains undetermined. This specimen belongs to a study of shared clonotypes between healthy human individuals. Between the trimmed V and J ends, which lost 0 bases and 8 bases, there was a span of 0 bases. This CDR3 contains 9 residues. Study findings and constraints: Rarefaction curves obtained for sorted subsets showed sequencing incomplete despite large depth.

TCRdb's table, derived via immunoSEQ multiplex PCR, lists solely in-frame clones and lacks some. The sample has about 340,000 clones; around four fifths are singletons. V is TRBV5-3 and J is TRBJ2-7, with D uncertain. TRBV5-3 is noted as an ORF with a role that remains uncertain. The clonotype was recovered from a man aged 25-45 years in good health. The sequencing sample was made of memory CD4+ T cells sorted from blood. Sample subset: CD45RA-negative fraction. The CDR3: CARSLEQYF. CDR3 DNA: TGTGCCAGAAGCTTGGAGCAGTACTTC.